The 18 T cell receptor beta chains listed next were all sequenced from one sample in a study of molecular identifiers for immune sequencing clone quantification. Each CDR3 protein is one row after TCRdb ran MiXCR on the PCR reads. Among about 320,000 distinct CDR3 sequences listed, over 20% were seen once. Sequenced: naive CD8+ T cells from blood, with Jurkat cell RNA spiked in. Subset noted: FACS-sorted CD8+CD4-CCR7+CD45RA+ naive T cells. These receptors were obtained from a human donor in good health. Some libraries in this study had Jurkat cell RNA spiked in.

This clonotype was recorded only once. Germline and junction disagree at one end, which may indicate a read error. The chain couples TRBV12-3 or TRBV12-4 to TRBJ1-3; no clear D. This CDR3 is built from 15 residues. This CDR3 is CASSLGQSSGNTMYF. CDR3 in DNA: TGTGCCAGCAGCCTTGGGCAAAGCTCTGGAAACACCATGTATTTT.

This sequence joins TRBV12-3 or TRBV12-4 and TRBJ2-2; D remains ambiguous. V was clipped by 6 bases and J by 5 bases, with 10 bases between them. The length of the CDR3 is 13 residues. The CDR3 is CASRSPWTGELFF. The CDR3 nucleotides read TGTGCCAGCAGATCGCCTTGGACCGGGGAGCTGTTTTTT.

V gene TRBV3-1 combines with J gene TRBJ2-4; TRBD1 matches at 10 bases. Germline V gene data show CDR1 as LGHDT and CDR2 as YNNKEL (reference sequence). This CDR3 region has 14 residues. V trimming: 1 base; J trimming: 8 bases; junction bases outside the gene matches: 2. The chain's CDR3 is CASSQGDRGHIQYF. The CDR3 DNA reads TGTGCCAGCAGCCAAGGAGACAGGGGGCACATTCAGTACTTC. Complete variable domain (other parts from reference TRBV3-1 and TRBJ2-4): DTAVSQTPKYLVTQMGNDKSIKCEQNLGHDTMYWYKQDSKKFLKIMFSYNNKELIINETVPNRFSPKSPDKAHLNLHINSLELGDSAVYFCASSQGDRGHIQYFGAGTRLSVL.

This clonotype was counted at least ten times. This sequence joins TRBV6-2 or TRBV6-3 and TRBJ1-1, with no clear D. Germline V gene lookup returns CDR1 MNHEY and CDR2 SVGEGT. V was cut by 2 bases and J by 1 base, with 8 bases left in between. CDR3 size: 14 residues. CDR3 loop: CASSYVRTNTEAFF. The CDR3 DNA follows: TGTGCCAGCAGTTACGTCAGGACGAACACTGAAGCTTTCTTT.

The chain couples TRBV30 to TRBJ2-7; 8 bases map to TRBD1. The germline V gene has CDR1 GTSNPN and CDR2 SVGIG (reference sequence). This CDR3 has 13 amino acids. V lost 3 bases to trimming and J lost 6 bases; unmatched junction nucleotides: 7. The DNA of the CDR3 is TGTGCCTGGAGCTGGGACAGGTTGGGCGAGCAGTACTTC. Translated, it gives CAWSWDRLGEQYF.

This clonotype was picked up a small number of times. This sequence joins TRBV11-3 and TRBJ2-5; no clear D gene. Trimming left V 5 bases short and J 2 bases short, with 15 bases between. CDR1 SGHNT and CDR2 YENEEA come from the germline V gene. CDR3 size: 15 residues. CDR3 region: CASSQGRTYQETQYF. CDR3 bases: TGTGCCAGCAGCCAAGGAAGAACCTATCAAGAGACCCAGTACTTC.

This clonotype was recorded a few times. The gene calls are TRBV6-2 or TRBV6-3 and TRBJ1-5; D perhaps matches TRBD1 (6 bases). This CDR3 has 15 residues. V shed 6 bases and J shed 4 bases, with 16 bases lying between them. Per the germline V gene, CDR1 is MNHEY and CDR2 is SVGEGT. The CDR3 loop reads CASSSGKGGNQPQHF. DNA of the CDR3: TGTGCCAGCAGCTCAGGGAAGGGGGGGAATCAGCCCCAGCATTTT.

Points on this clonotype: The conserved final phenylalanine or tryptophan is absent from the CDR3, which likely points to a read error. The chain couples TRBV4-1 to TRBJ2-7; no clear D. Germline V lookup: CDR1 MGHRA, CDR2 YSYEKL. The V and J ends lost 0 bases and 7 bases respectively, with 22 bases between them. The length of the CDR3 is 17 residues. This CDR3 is CASSQDLAPRGFREQYL. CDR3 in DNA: TGCGCCAGCAGCCAAGATCTGGCTCCACGTGGGTTCCGGGAGCAGTACCTC.

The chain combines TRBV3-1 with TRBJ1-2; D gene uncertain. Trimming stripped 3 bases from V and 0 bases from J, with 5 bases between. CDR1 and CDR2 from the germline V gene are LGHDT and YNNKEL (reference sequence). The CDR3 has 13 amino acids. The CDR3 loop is CASSHATNYGYTF. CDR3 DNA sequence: TGTGCCAGCAGCCACGCCACTAACTATGGCTACACCTTC.

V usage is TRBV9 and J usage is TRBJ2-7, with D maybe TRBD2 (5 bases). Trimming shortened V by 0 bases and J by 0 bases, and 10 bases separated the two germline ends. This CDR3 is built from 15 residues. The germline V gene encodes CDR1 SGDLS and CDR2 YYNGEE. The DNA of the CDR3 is TGTGCCAGCAGCGTAGGTCTGGGGAGCTCCTACGAGCAGTACTTC. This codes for CASSVGLGSSYEQYF.

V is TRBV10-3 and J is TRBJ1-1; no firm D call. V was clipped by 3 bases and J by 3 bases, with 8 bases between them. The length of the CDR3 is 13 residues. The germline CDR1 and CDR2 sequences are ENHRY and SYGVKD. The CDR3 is CAISDMGDTEAFF. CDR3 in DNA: TGTGCCATCAGTGACATGGGCGACACTGAAGCTTTCTTT.

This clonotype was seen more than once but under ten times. CDR3: CASNEGGSSYEQYF. The CDR3 DNA reads as TGTGCCAGCAATGAGGGCGGAAGCTCCTACGAGCAGTACTTC. The chain recombines TRBV27 with TRBJ2-7; TRBD2 might be the D (5 bases). The CDR3 consists of 14 residues. V lost 7 bases and J 0 bases, leaving 13 bases between the germline ends. Per the germline V gene, CDR1 is MNHEY and CDR2 is SMNVEV (reference sequence).

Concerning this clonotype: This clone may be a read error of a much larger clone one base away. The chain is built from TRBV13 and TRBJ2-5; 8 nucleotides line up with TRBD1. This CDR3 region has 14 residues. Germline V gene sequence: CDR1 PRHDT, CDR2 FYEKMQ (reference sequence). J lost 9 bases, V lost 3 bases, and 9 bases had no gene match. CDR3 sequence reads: CASSLTGVYEAQYF. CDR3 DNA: TGTGCCAGCAGCTTGACAGGGGTCTACGAGGCCCAGTACTTC. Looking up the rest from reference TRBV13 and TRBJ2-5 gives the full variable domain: AAGVIQSPRHLIKEKRETATLKCYPIPRHDTVYWYQQGPGQDPQFLISFYEKMQSDKGSIPDRFSAQQFSDYHSELNMSSLELGDSALYFCASSLTGVYEAQYFGPGTRLLVL.

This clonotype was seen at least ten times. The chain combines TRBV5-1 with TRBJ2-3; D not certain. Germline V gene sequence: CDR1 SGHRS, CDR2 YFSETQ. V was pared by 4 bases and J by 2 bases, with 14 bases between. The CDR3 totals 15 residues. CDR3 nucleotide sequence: TGCGCCAGCAGCCGGTCCTACACCCCCACAGATACGCAGTATTTT. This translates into CASSRSYTPTDTQYF.

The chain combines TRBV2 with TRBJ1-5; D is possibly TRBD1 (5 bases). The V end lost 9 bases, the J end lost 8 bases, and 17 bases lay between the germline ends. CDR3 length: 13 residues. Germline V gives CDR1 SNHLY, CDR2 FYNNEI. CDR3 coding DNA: TGTGCCAGTAAGGATCAGGGCGCGGAGCCCCAGCATTTT. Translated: CASKDQGAEPQHF.

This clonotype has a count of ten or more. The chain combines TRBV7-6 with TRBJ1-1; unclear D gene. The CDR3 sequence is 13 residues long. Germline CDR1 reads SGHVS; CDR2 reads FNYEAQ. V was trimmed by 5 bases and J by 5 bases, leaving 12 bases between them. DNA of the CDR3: TGTGCCAGCAGCCTGGAGGTAGGAACTGAAGCTTTCTTT. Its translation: CASSLEVGTEAFF.

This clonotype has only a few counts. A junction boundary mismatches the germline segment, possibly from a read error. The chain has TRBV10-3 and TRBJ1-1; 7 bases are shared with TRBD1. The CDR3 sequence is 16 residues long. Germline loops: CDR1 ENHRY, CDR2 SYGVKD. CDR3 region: CATSETWTGPLAEAFF. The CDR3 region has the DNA TGTGCCACCAGTGAGACATGGACAGGACCGTTGGCTGAAGCTTTCTTT.

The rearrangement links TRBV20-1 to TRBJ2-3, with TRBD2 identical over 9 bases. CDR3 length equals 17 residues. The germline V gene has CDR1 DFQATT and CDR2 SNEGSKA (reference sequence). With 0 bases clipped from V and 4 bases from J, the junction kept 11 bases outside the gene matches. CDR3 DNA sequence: TGCAGTGCTAGAGATTTTAAAAGCGGGAGGAGGTCAGATACGCAGTATTTT. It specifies CSARDFKSGRRSDTQYF.